These T cell receptor beta chains were read from a single sample in a study of control samples from healthy donors and cancer patients. The method was immunoSEQ multiplex PCR; TCRdb's version includes in-frame clones alone and lacks a portion of them. In the table there are roughly 100,000 clones, 80% to 95% of which are singletons. The material sequenced was blood. The source is a woman between 25 and 40 years old in good health. Each CDR3 is given with its conserved first and last residue. The D gene is left open where the match is weak. Size values are once, few and many counts, or a class for expanded clones, and some rows have none.

J gene	D gene	V gene	clone size	CDR3 protein
TRBJ1-2	NA	TRBV4-1	NA	CASSQDAGVLGYTF
TRBJ2-1	TRBD2	TRBV10-2	NA	CASSESGLAGHNEQFF
TRBJ1-2	TRBD1	TRBV7-2	NA	CASALTGGEGYTF
TRBJ1-1	TRBD1	TRBV27	NA	CASRLQGTEAFF
TRBJ2-7	NA	TRBV5-1	NA	CASSRRTQSEDEQYF
TRBJ1-5	NA	TRBV6-5	NA	CASSYSRESNQPQHF
TRBJ1-4	NA	TRBV19	NA	CASSTRDRGATNEKLFF
TRBJ2-7	NA	TRBV5-1	NA	CASSFRRERHSYEQYF
TRBJ2-7	NA	TRBV28	NA	CASSLTLGPLSYEQYF
TRBJ2-2	TRBD2	TRBV3-1/TRBV3-2	once	CASSQYPGLAGNTGELFF
TRBJ1-5	NA	TRBV7-2	NA	CASSRTETNQPQHF
TRBJ2-5	NA	TRBV25-1	few	CASREPVGTQYF
TRBJ2-7	NA	TRBV11-3	once	CASSLAGELGEQYF
TRBJ2-1	NA	TRBV18	NA	CASSHQLDIVDEQFF
TRBJ2-7	NA	TRBV20-1	NA	CSAYRADEQYF
TRBJ2-3	TRBD1	TRBV9	NA	CASSARQGLGTDTQYF
TRBJ2-7	NA	TRBV5-1	NA	CASSVRGDVFYEQYF
TRBJ2-2	TRBD2	TRBV7-3	NA	CASSLLSGGTGELFF
TRBJ1-5	NA	TRBV6-5	NA	CASRTGHNSNQPQHF
TRBJ1-4	TRBD1	TRBV7-9	NA	CASSRQGATNEKLFF
TRBJ2-3	TRBD1	TRBV29-1	NA	CSVGTGGSTDTQYF
TRBJ1-2	NA	TRBV19	once	CASSTGTVNYGYTF
TRBJ1-6	TRBD1	TRBV5-1	NA	CASSFSGQGYNSPLHF
TRBJ2-6	NA	TRBV5-1	NA	CASIEAGANVLTF
TRBJ1-6	NA	TRBV2	NA	CASSDASPLHF
TRBJ1-1	NA	TRBV5-8	once	CASSLIGVPAEAFF
TRBJ1-3	NA	TRBV3-1/TRBV3-2	NA	CASSQGRTPGNTIYF
TRBJ1-1	NA	TRBV7-9	NA	CASSLIQNTEAFF
TRBJ1-4	TRBD1	TRBV6-1	few	CASSELTGGNEKLFF
TRBJ2-2	TRBD1	TRBV6-6	few	CASSYTGGYTGELFF
TRBJ2-7	NA	TRBV10-1	NA	CASSELPLSEQYF
TRBJ2-7	NA	TRBV4-1	once	CASSQFIMSFPYEQYF
TRBJ2-1	TRBD2	TRBV7-3	NA	CASSPTQLAGGREQFF
TRBJ1-1	NA	TRBV19	once	CASALAVGGTEAFF
TRBJ2-3	NA	TRBV5-1	NA	CASSLDRGYTDTQYF
TRBJ2-5	TRBD1	TRBV7-2	NA	CASRELTGEVRTQYF
TRBJ1-4	NA	TRBV3-1/TRBV3-2	NA	CASSQEGRQRHEKLFF
TRBJ1-3	NA	TRBV9	NA	CASSVDRGRPGNTIYF
TRBJ1-6	NA	TRBV7-8	NA	CASSHRRDSPLHF
TRBJ1-4	NA	TRBV7-9	NA	CASSPLPAFLGTNEKLFF
TRBJ1-6	TRBD1	TRBV6-5	few	CASTTGTATSPLHF
TRBJ2-7	NA	TRBV7-8	NA	CASSLEPSSSYEQYF
TRBJ1-2	NA	TRBV6-1	NA	CASSERSGANYGYTF
TRBJ1-1	NA	TRBV28	NA	CASSLWGQNTEAFF
TRBJ1-4	TRBD1	TRBV2	NA	CATPGQGAGGTNEKLFF
TRBJ1-5	NA	TRBV7-9	few	CASSLDRQPQHF
TRBJ1-2	NA	TRBV5-6	NA	CASSPPTGPGYGYTF
TRBJ1-4	NA	TRBV19	NA	CASSMRPNEKLFF